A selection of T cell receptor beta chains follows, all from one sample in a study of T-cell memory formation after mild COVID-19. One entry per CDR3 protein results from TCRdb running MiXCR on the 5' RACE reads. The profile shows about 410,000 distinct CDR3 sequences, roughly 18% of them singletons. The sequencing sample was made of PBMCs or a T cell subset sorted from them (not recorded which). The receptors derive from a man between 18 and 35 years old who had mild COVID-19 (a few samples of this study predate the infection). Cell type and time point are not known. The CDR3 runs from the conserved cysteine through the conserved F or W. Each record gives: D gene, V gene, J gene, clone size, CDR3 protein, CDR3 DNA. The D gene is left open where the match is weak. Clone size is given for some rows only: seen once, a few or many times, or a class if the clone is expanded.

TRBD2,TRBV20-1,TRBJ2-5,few,CSASFAGVSETQYF,TGCAGTGCTAGTTTTGCGGGGGTCTCAGAGACCCAGTACTTC
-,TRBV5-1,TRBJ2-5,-,CASSTGQLEETQYF,TGCGCCAGCAGCACGGGCCAATTGGAGGAGACCCAGTACTTC
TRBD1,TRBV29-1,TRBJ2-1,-,CSVGPGQGGYNEQFF,TGCAGCGTCGGCCCGGGACAGGGTGGGTACAATGAGCAGTTCTTC
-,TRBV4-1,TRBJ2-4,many,CASSQGPQGRVAKNIQYF,TGCGCCAGCAGCCAAGGGCCACAGGGTAGGGTCGCCAAAAACATTCAGTACTTC
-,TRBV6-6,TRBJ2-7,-,CASRPRGSPYEQYF,TGTGCCAGCAGACCCAGGGGATCCCCCTACGAGCAGTACTTC
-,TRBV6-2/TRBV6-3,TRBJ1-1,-,CASSTETGEAFF,TGTGCCAGCAGTACGGAGACCGGTGAAGCTTTCTTT
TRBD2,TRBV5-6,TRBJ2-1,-,CASSFQGSGGSYNEQFF,TGTGCCAGCAGCTTCCAGGGGAGCGGGGGGTCCTACAATGAGCAGTTCTTC
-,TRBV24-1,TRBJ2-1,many,CATSDGKIQGNEQFF,TGTGCCACCAGTGATGGGAAGATCCAAGGTAATGAGCAGTTCTTC
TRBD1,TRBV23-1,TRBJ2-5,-,CASRGDRGLETQYF,TGCGCCAGCAGGGGGGACAGGGGGCTGGAGACCCAGTACTTC
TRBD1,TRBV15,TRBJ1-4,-,CATSSRDRGHEKLFF,TGTGCCACCAGCAGCCGGGACAGGGGGCATGAAAAACTGTTTTTT
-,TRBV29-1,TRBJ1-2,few,CSVEGSYGYTF,TGCAGCGTTGAGGGGTCCTATGGCTACACCTTC
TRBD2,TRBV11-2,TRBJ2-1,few,CASSKRGDSSYNEQFF,TGTGCCAGCAGCAAGCGGGGGGACAGCTCCTACAATGAGCAGTTCTTC
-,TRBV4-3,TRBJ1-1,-,CASSPRDGGGAETFF,TGCGCCAGCAGCCCGCGGGACGGCGGGGGGGCTGAAACTTTCTTT
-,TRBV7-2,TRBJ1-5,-,CASSKNPAGNQPQHF,TGTGCCAGCAGCAAGAATCCCGCGGGCAATCAGCCCCAGCATTTT
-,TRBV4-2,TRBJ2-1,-,CASSQERTNYNEQFF,TGTGCCAGCAGCCAAGAGAGGACAAATTACAATGAGCAGTTCTTC
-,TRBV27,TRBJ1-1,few,CASSFIISAEAFF,TGTGCCAGCAGTTTTATTATCTCCGCTGAAGCTTTCTTT
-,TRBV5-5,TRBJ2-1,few,CASSAWIGNNEQFF,TGTGCCAGCAGCGCCTGGATAGGGAACAATGAGCAGTTCTTC
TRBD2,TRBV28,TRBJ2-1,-,CASSPWTSGGAEQFF,TGTGCCAGCAGTCCCTGGACTAGCGGGGGGGCGGAGCAGTTCTTC
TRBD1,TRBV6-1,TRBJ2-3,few,CASSARGSHTDTQYF,TGTGCCAGCAGTGCCAGGGGGAGCCACACAGATACGCAGTATTTT
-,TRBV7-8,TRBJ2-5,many,CASSPLDVQYF,TGTGCCAGCAGCCCGCTAGACGTCCAGTACTTC
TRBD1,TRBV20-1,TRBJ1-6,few,CSARGVTGHNSPLHF,TGCAGTGCTAGAGGGGTGACAGGGCATAATTCACCCCTCCACTTT
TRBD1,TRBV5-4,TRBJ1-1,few,CASSYTGVTEAFF,TGTGCCAGCAGCTACACAGGGGTCACTGAAGCTTTCTTT
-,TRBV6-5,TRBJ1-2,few,CASSYEQNYGYTF,TGTGCCAGCAGTTACGAACAGAACTATGGCTACACCTTC
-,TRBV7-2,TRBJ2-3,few,CASSLAGASAADTQYF,TGTGCCAGCAGCTTAGCGGGGGCTAGCGCCGCAGATACGCAGTATTTT
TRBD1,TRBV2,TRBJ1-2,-,CASMRQGYGYTF,TGTGCCAGCATGAGACAGGGTTATGGCTACACCTTC
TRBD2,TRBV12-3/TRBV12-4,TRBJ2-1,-,CASSPGLAGNEQFF,TGTGCCAGCAGTCCCGGACTAGCCGGAAATGAGCAGTTCTTC
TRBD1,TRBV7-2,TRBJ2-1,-,CASSLEGQGAGEQFF,TGTGCCAGCAGCTTAGAGGGACAGGGGGCTGGGGAGCAGTTCTTC
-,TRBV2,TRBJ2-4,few,CASTPGPQNIQYF,TGTGCCAGCACCCCGGGACCCCAAAACATTCAGTACTTC
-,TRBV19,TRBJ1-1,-,CASSTVQYTEAFF,TGTGCCAGTAGTACGGTACAGTACACTGAAGCTTTCTTT
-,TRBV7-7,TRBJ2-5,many,CASSRDLQETQYF,TGTGCCAGCAGCCGGGACTTACAAGAGACCCAGTACTTC
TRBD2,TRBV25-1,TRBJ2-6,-,CASSLLGGTGANVLTF,TGTGCCAGCAGTCTCCTCGGGGGGACTGGGGCCAACGTCCTGACTTTC
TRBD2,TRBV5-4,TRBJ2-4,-,CASSLGRGVNIQYF,TGTGCCAGCAGCTTGGGTCGGGGGGTAAACATTCAGTACTTC
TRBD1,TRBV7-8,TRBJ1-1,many,CASSSQDRGIMNTEAFF,TGTGCCAGCAGCTCACAAGACAGGGGGATCATGAACACTGAAGCTTTCTTT
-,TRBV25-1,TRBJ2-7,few,CASSEGGHRTGSYEQYF,TGTGCCAGCAGTGAGGGGGGGCATAGGACAGGATCCTACGAGCAGTACTTC
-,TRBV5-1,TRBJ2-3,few,CASSPSGRWADTQYF,TGCGCCAGCAGCCCGTCTGGGCGGTGGGCAGATACGCAGTATTTT
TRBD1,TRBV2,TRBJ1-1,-,CASSGDRAEAFF,TGTGCCAGCAGTGGAGACAGGGCTGAAGCTTTCTTT
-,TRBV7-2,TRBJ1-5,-,CASRPTASNQPQHF,TGTGCCAGCAGACCGACAGCGAGCAATCAGCCCCAGCATTTT
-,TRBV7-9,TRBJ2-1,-,CASSFRRGEYNEQFF,TGTGCCAGCAGCTTTAGGAGGGGCGAATACAATGAGCAGTTCTTC
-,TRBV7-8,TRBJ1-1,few,CASSLAPGEEVYTEAFF,TGTGCCAGCAGCTTAGCCCCGGGGGAGGAGGTCTACACTGAAGCTTTCTTT
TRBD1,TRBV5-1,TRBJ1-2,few,CASRDQQGANYGYTF,TGCGCCAGCAGGGACCAACAGGGGGCTAACTATGGCTACACCTTC